This T cell receptor (beta chain) was identified in a study of shared clonotypes between healthy human individuals. CDR1 and CDR2 (germline): SGHTA, FQGNSA. CDR3 size: 15 residues. Trimming took 8 bases from V and 10 from J; bases not matched to a gene: 10. On this clone: The antigen is undetermined.

Repertoires were generated with immunoSEQ multiplex PCR, while TCRdb's copy carries only in-frame clones and drops some. The sample records hundreds of thousands of clones, less than 75% being singletons. Study-wide findings and caveats: Sharing across several donors was seen in around 5.1% of naive CD4 clonotypes.

Healthy HIV-negative adults without recent acute infections or vaccinations served as donors. The V call is TRBV7-2, the J call TRBJ2-1; 14 bases align to TRBD2. The TCR sequence derives from a man aged 30 to 45 in good health. Sequences were obtained from memory CD4+ T cells sorted from blood. As to subset: CD45RA-negative fraction. The CDR3 sequence: CASRPGLAGAWEQFF. CDR3 in DNA: TGTGCCAGCCGTCCGGGACTAGCGGGAGCATGGGAGCAGTTCTTC. Based on the CDR3 plus reference TRBV7-2 and TRBJ2-1, the full variable domain is GAGVSQSPSNKVTEKGKDVELRCDPISGHTALYWYRQSLGQGLEFLIYFQGNSAPDKSGLPSDRFSAERTGGSVSTLTIQRTQQEDSAVYLCASRPGLAGAWEQFFGPGTRLTVL.